The rows below give T cell receptor beta chains drawn from one sample of a study of HIV-infected patients and healthy controls. TCRdb reprocessed the 5' RACE reads via MiXCR and lists one record per CDR3 protein. The repertoire consists of around 16,000 distinct CDR3 sequences, with 9.4% occurring once and the leading ten covering 4.5% to 6%. Sequencing was done on a sample of blood. These receptors were collected from an adult in good health. CDR3s include the opening cysteine and the closing phenylalanine or tryptophan. The order of the fields is V gene, J gene, CDR3 length, clone size, D gene, CDR3 protein, CDR3 DNA. A D gene is named only where the DNA matches it firmly. A row's size may be missing; if present it is once, few, many or a size class.

TRBV20-1,TRBJ2-1,12,.,.,CSASWEPDEQFF,TGCAGTGCTAGTTGGGAACCTGATGAGCAGTTCTTC
TRBV10-3,TRBJ1-4,14,many,TRBD1,CATGTGTENEKLFF,TGTGCCACGGGAACGGGGACAGAAAATGAAAAACTGTTTTTT
TRBV20-1,TRBJ2-2,15,many,.,CSAPAGPLNTGELFF,TGCAGTGCTCCAGCGGGCCCTCTGAACACCGGGGAGCTGTTTTTT
TRBV7-9,TRBJ2-2,14,.,.,CASSLTGNAGELFF,TGTGCCAGCAGCTTAACAGGGAATGCCGGGGAGCTGTTTTTT
TRBV28,TRBJ2-3,12,many,.,CASSPREDTQYF,TGTGCCAGCAGCCCCCGAGAGGATACGCAGTATTTT
TRBV29-1,TRBJ1-1,10,many,.,CSVSGTEAFF,TGCAGCGTTTCGGGAACTGAAGCTTTCTTT
TRBV29-1,TRBJ1-1,12,.,.,CSVSTGNTEAFF,TGCAGCGTTTCCACAGGGAACACTGAAGCTTTCTTT
TRBV3-1,TRBJ1-1,15,many,.,CASSQGLIGGSSAFF,TGTGCCAGCAGCCAAGGTCTGATCGGTGGATCGTCCGCTTTCTTT
TRBV3-1,TRBJ2-3,16,.,TRBD2,CASSHRGLAGVYTQYF,TGTGCCAGCAGCCACCGGGGACTAGCGGGAGTCTATACGCAGTATTTT
TRBV18,TRBJ2-1,16,medium-sized,TRBD2,CASSPPVLAGGNEQFF,TGTGCCAGCTCACCACCGGTTCTAGCGGGAGGCAATGAGCAGTTCTTC
TRBV24-1,TRBJ2-3,17,many,TRBD2,CATSEPTSGRSTDTQYF,TGTGCCACCAGTGAACCGACTAGCGGGAGGTCCACAGATACGCAGTATTTT
TRBV18,TRBJ2-5,15,many,.,CASSPPQGPGETQYF,TGTGCCAGCTCACCACCGCAGGGCCCCGGAGAGACCCAGTACTTC
TRBV12-3/TRBV12-4,TRBJ1-1,12,medium-sized,TRBD1,CASITGGAEAFF,TGTGCCAGCATCACAGGGGGGGCTGAAGCTTTCTTT
TRBV28,TRBJ1-5,14,medium-sized,TRBD1,CASSSGQGFQPQHF,TGTGCCAGCAGTTCCGGACAGGGGTTTCAGCCCCAGCATTTT
TRBV20-1,TRBJ2-5,12,many,.,CSARALQETQYF,TGCAGTGCTAGAGCCCTACAAGAGACCCAGTACTTC
TRBV14,TRBJ1-5,17,many,TRBD1,CASSLRDRLDSNQPQHF,TGTGCCAGCAGCCTAAGGGACAGACTAGATAGCAATCAGCCCCAGCATTTT
TRBV7-7,TRBJ1-4,15,many,.,CASSFTDGRNEKLFF,TGTGCTAGCAGCTTTACGGACGGTCGTAATGAAAAACTGTTTTTT
TRBV7-9,TRBJ1-1,17,many,TRBD1,CASSLIGQGALYTEAFF,TGTGCCAGCAGCTTAATAGGGCAGGGGGCCTTGTACACTGAAGCTTTCTTT
TRBV29-1,TRBJ2-1,14,many,TRBD2,CSAYSGRAYNEQFF,TGCAGCGCCTATAGCGGGAGGGCCTACAATGAGCAGTTCTTC
TRBV11-3,TRBJ1-1,18,few,.,CASSLAGTWGRMNTEAFF,TGTGCCAGCAGCTTAGCGGGGACCTGGGGGAGGATGAACACTGAAGCTTTCTTT
TRBV4-1,TRBJ2-1,20,many,TRBD2,CASSPPSAGLAGGPRNEQFF,TGCGCCAGCAGCCCTCCCTCGGCGGGACTAGCGGGAGGGCCGAGAAATGAGCAGTTCTTC
TRBV12-3/TRBV12-4,TRBJ2-5,14,medium-sized,.,CASSFGGELETQYF,TGTGCCAGCAGTTTTGGCGGCGAATTAGAGACCCAGTACTTC